The next 27 T cell receptor beta chains were all read from a single sample in a study of beta chain features in type 1 diabetes. Overall study findings and caveats: For Type 1 diabetes patients, all four CD4+ subsets carried TCRB CDR3s that were moderately but significantly shorter.

As every portion of the isolated RNA was reverse transcribed, the sequencing read expressed TCRB transcripts. Generated by immunoSEQ multiplex PCR, the TCRdb table keeps only in-frame clones and is missing some. The repertoire holds around 180,000 clones, with 6.5% to 8.5% as singletons. These receptors lack a known antigen. Material for sequencing was central memory CD4+ T cells from blood. The receptors come from a young man with type 1 diabetes.

This clone has only a few counts. The chain has TRBV28 and TRBJ2-3; D unresolved. Germline V lookup: CDR1 MDHEN, CDR2 SYDVKM. The V end lost 6 bases, the J end lost 4 bases, and 5 bases lay between the germline ends. This CDR3 contains 11 residues. The CDR3 loop reads CASRGPDTQYF. CDR3 coding DNA: TGTGCCAGCAGGGGCCCAGATACGCAGTATTTT.

The V gene is TRBV7-7, the J gene TRBJ2-5, with D unclear. The germline V and J ends were trimmed by 3 bases and 2 bases, with 7 bases remaining between them. The CDR3 length is 13 residues. CDR1 and CDR2 (germline): SSHAT, FNYEAQ (reference sequence). In DNA form, the CDR3 reads TGTGCCAGCAGCTTCGGGTATCAAGAGACCCAGTACTTC. This sequence encodes CASSFGYQETQYF. Supplemented by reference TRBV7-7 and TRBJ2-5, the full variable domain reads GAGVSQSPRYKVTKRGQDVTLRCDPISSHATLYWYQQALGQGPEFLTYFNYEAQPDKSGLPSDRFSAERPEGSISTLTIQRTEQRDSAMYRCASSFGYQETQYFGPGTRLLVL.

The CDR3 is CASSPKSNTGELFF. CDR3 nucleotides: TGTGCCAGCAGCCCGAAGAGTAACACCGGGGAGCTGTTTTTT. The chain links TRBV5-6 to TRBJ2-2; D remains unclear. Germline CDR1 reads SGHDT; CDR2 reads YYEEEE. Trimming took 4 bases from V and 2 from J, leaving 9 bases between them. The CDR3 has 14 amino acids.

V and J are TRBV5-1 and TRBJ2-7, with D possibly matching TRBD2 (6 bases). The germline CDR1 and CDR2 sequences are SGHRS and YFSETQ. CDR3 length: 14 amino acids. The V end lost 6 bases, the J end lost 3 bases, and 16 bases lay between the germline ends. CDR3 in DNA: TGCGCCAGCAACCAAGACGGGACTTACTACGAGCAGTACTTC. Amino acid sequence: CASNQDGTYYEQYF.

The rearrangement joins TRBV2 to TRBJ1-5, with TRBD1 identical over 7 bases. After removal of 4 bases from V and 1 base from J, the junction contained 1 base not matched to a gene. Germline loops: CDR1 SNHLY, CDR2 FYNNEI. CDR3 length equals 14 residues. CDR3 amino acids: CASSGQGSNQPQHF. CDR3 coding DNA: TGTGCCAGCAGTGGACAGGGAAGCAATCAGCCCCAGCATTTT. The full variable domain, completed using reference TRBV2 and TRBJ1-5, is EPEVTQTPSHQVTQMGQEVILRCVPISNHLYFYWYRQILGQKVEFLVSFYNNEISEKSEIFDDQFSVERPDGSNFTLKIRSTKLEDSAMYFCASSGQGSNQPQHFGDGTRLSIL.

This clone appeared a few times. The CDR3 reads CASSTGLAYEQYF. For the CDR3, the DNA is TGTGCCAGCAGCACAGGACTAGCCTACGAGCAGTACTTC. This chain links TRBV14 with TRBJ2-7; 7 nucleotides agree with TRBD2. With 5 bases clipped from V and 2 bases from J, the junction kept 3 bases outside the gene matches. Looked up from germline, CDR1 is SGHDN and CDR2 is FVKESK. This CDR3 is 13 amino acids long.

This clone was found a few times. The chain combines TRBV29-1 with TRBJ2-5; TRBD2 agrees at 13 bases. Germline CDR1 and CDR2: SQVTM and ANQGSEA. The CDR3 sequence is 16 residues long. Trimming removed 6 bases from V and 1 base from J; junction bases left unmatched: 8. CDR3 loop: CSVGKTSGGPQETQYF. The CDR3 DNA is TGCAGCGTCGGCAAGACTAGCGGGGGGCCCCAAGAGACCCAGTACTTC.

The chain has TRBV14 and TRBJ2-1, with D maybe TRBD2 (6 bases). V lost 5 bases and J lost 9, with 23 bases in between. CDR1 is SGHDN and CDR2 is FVKESK in the germline V gene. CDR3 size: 16 residues. CDR3 sequence (DNA): TGTGCCAGCAGCAAAAGGCTAGCGAGTGTCGATGGTGAGCAGTTCTTC. As protein: CASSKRLASVDGEQFF.

The chain uses TRBV7-9 and TRBJ1-1; D possibly corresponds to TRBD1 (6 bases). V lost 5 bases to trimming and J lost 4 bases, with 11 bases between them. CDR1 and CDR2 from the germline V gene are SEHNR and FQNEAQ (reference sequence). This CDR3 comprises 13 residues. The CDR3 reads CASSMIQGTEAFF. The DNA for the CDR3 is TGTGCCAGCAGCATGATACAGGGCACTGAAGCTTTCTTT.

The chain couples TRBV6-1 to TRBJ1-2; no firm D call. The CDR3 loop spans 15 amino acids. The germline gives CDR1 MNHNS, CDR2 SASEGT. Trimming pared 6 bases from V and 1 base from J, leaving 15 bases between. This chain's CDR3 is CASSDRRVNNYGYTF. CDR3 DNA sequence: TGTGCCAGCAGCGATCGACGGGTGAATAACTATGGCTACACCTTC.

This sequence joins TRBV7-2 and TRBJ2-1, with a possible D match to TRBD1 (6 bases). V lost 6 bases and J lost 3, with 15 bases in between. The CDR3 loop spans 15 amino acids. The germline gives CDR1 SGHTA, CDR2 FQGNSA. CDR3 region: CASRKSDRHYNEQFF. In DNA form, the CDR3 reads TGTGCCAGCAGGAAAAGTGACAGGCACTACAATGAGCAGTTCTTC.

Only a few counts were recorded for this clone. The genes are TRBV4-3 and TRBJ1-4, with 9 bases aligning to TRBD1. CDR1 and CDR2 (germline): LGHNA, YSLEER. Losses at the gene ends were 4 bases for V and 6 bases for J; bases not matched to a gene: 6. The CDR3 covers 15 residues. The CDR3 sequence: CASSRRDRDHEKLFF. The CDR3 coding sequence is TGCGCCAGCAGCCGGCGGGACAGGGATCATGAAAAACTGTTTTTT.

The CDR3 DNA follows: TGTGCCAGCAGCTGGGACAGGGGGCTCCAGACCCAGTACTTC. Translated: CASSWDRGLQTQYF. The chain carries TRBV6-5 and TRBJ2-5, with 12 bases matching TRBD1. V lost 6 bases to trimming and J lost 6 bases; unmatched junction nucleotides: 5. The CDR3 has 14 amino acids. CDR1 and CDR2 (germline): MNHEY, SVGAGI.

This clone was recorded many times. The chain links TRBV29-1 to TRBJ2-3; 8 positions match TRBD1. Germline V gene data show CDR1 as SQVTM and CDR2 as ANQGSEA. J was trimmed by 2 bases and V by 6 bases; bases with no gene match: 10. This CDR3 spans 15 amino acids. The CDR3 region has the DNA TGCAGCGTGGGGAGGACAGGGCGGGACACAGATACGCAGTATTTT. Translating gives CSVGRTGRDTDTQYF.

In this sample, this clone turned up a few times. The chain recombines TRBV2 with TRBJ2-2; possible D gene TRBD1, 5 bases. This CDR3 region has 13 residues. The V gene's germline CDR1 is SNHLY and CDR2 FYNNEI. The ends were cut back, 5 bases at V and 7 bases at J, with 11 bases in the middle. In DNA, the CDR3 is TGTGCCAGCAGTCCAGGGTTTCACGGGGAGCTGTTTTTT. Its protein is CASSPGFHGELFF.

The rearrangement uses TRBV2 and TRBJ1-2; D not resolved. In germline, CDR1 is SNHLY, CDR2 FYNNEI. The CDR3 has 15 residues. Trimming pared 1 base from V and 0 bases from J, leaving 9 bases between. CDR3 in DNA: TGTGCCAGCAGTGAAGAGCAGGTAGCTAACTATGGCTACACCTTC. Protein sequence: CASSEEQVANYGYTF.

The table lists this clone with a few counts. This rearrangement joins TRBV4-2 to TRBJ2-7, with D possibly being TRBD2 (6 bases). CDR1 and CDR2 (germline): LGHNA, YNFKEQ. CDR3 length: 15 residues. Trimming took 0 bases from V and 3 from J, leaving 12 bases between them. CDR3 bases: TGTGCCAGCAGCCAAGAATCAGGAGCGGGCTACGAGCAGTACTTC. Translated, it gives CASSQESGAGYEQYF.

The J gene is TRBJ2-2, the V gene TRBV2; D is undetermined. Trimming took 10 bases from V and 3 from J, leaving 6 bases between them. CDR3 length equals 11 residues. Germline CDR1 is SNHLY and CDR2 is FYNNEI. The CDR3 sequence: CATEYTGELFF. CDR3 nucleotides: TGTGCCACCGAGTACACCGGGGAGCTGTTTTTT.

The V call is TRBV29-1, the J call TRBJ2-7; the D gene is possibly TRBD2 (6 bases). Between the trimmed V and J ends, which lost 3 bases and 0 bases, there was a span of 9 bases. Per the germline V gene, CDR1 is SQVTM and CDR2 is ANQGSEA. This CDR3 has 13 residues. CDR3 sequence: CSVEEGDSYEQYF. The CDR3 region has the DNA TGCAGCGTTGAGGAGGGAGACTCCTACGAGCAGTACTTC.

The chain combines TRBV19 with TRBJ1-4; 8 bases are shared with TRBD1. This CDR3 spans 15 amino acids. J lost 4 bases, V lost 3 bases, and 4 bases had no gene match. Germline loops: CDR1 LNHDA, CDR2 SQIVND (reference sequence). DNA of the CDR3: TGTGCCAGTAGTATTCTGGGACAGGTTAATGAAAAACTGTTTTTT. This codes for CASSILGQVNEKLFF. The entire variable domain, with the rest obtained from reference TRBV19 and TRBJ1-4, is as follows: DGGITQSPKYLFRKEGQNVTLSCEQNLNHDAMYWYRQDPGQGLRLIYYSQIVNDFQKGDIAEGYSVSREKKESFPLTVTSAQKNPTAFYLCASSILGQVNEKLFFGSGTQLSVL.

This chain joins TRBV11-3 and TRBJ2-1, with D tentatively TRBD2 (6 bases). V was pared by 2 bases and J by 8 bases, with 16 bases between. Germline loops: CDR1 SGHNT, CDR2 YENEEA. The CDR3 totals 15 residues. The CDR3: CASSLHSGTGDEQFF. The DNA of the CDR3 is TGTGCCAGCAGCTTACATTCGGGGACGGGGGATGAGCAGTTCTTC.

This chain links TRBV15 with TRBJ1-6, with D uncertain. Deletions cut 0 bases from V and 8 bases from J, with 8 bases between. Germline loops: CDR1 LNHNV, CDR2 YYDKDF (reference sequence). The CDR3 is 14 residues long. CDR3 sequence (DNA): TGTGCCACCAGCAGAGATGTAAGCGATTCACCCCTCCACTTT. The encoded protein is CATSRDVSDSPLHF.

This clone was seen only a few times. CDR3 protein: CASSLDGTPINEQFF. In DNA form, the CDR3 reads TGCGCCAGCAGCTTGGACGGGACTCCTATAAATGAGCAGTTCTTC. This chain connects TRBV5-1 to TRBJ2-1; maybe TRBD2 (6 bases). This CDR3 spans 15 amino acids. CDR1 and CDR2 (germline): SGHRS, YFSETQ. The V gene lost 0 bases and the J gene lost 7 bases, with 14 bases spanning the gap.

A few counts support this clone. This chain joins TRBV18 and TRBJ1-2; 8 bases line up with TRBD1. Germline V gene sequence: CDR1 KGHSH, CDR2 LQKENI. With 6 bases clipped from V and 1 base from J, the junction kept 7 bases outside the gene matches. The CDR3 spans 15 residues. The CDR3 spells CASSVTGQGNYGYTF. The DNA of the CDR3 is TGTGCCAGCTCCGTCACCGGACAGGGTAACTATGGCTACACCTTC. The full variable domain, in which reference TRBV18 and TRBJ1-2 provide the parts outside the CDR3, is NAGVMQNPRHLVRRRGQEARLRCSPMKGHSHVYWYRQLPEEGLKFMVYLQKENIIDESGMPKERFSAEFPKEGPSILRIQQVVRGDSAAYFCASSVTGQGNYGYTFGSGTRLTVV.

This chain joins TRBV19 and TRBJ2-3; 7 bases fit TRBD2. The V gene end was trimmed by 3 bases and the J gene end by 6 bases; junction bases not matched to a gene: 9. The CDR3 contains 15 residues. Germline lookup yields CDR1 LNHDA and CDR2 SQIVND (reference sequence). The CDR3 DNA is TGTGCCAGTAGTATCACTAGCGTTGAGGGGGATACGCAGTATTTT. Amino acid sequence: CASSITSVEGDTQYF.

There are many counts of this clone. The chain combines TRBV30 with TRBJ2-3; 10 bases agree with TRBD2. Trimming took 5 bases from V and 2 from J; bases not matched to a gene: 10. The CDR3 runs to 16 residues. CDR1 is GTSNPN, CDR2 SVGIG, per germline (reference sequence). CDR3 amino acids: CAWRSGRGFVTDTQYF. CDR3 nucleotides: TGTGCCTGGCGCAGCGGGAGGGGGTTCGTCACAGATACGCAGTATTTT.

The CDR3 coding sequence is TGTGCCAGCAGTTCCGGACTAGCGGGGGGGCTAAGAAAGGAGCAGTACTTC. It is translated as CASSSGLAGGLRKEQYF. The chain combines TRBV28 with TRBJ2-7; 15 nucleotides line up with TRBD2. CDR3 length: 17 residues. J lost 7 bases, V lost 4 bases, and 11 bases had no gene match. Germline V gives CDR1 MDHEN, CDR2 SYDVKM.